This TCR beta chain was identified in a study of cytotoxic CD8 clonotypes in ibrutinib-treated CLL. Study summary: Within the patient group, eleven to twelve were relapsed/refractory and approximately 16 treatment-naive, and 17 were IGHV unmutated. On average, each sample had roughly 250,000 productive templates and 94,082 productive rearrangements.

Findings and limits, study-wide: Clonality rose at ibrutinib response and fell back toward baseline at progression.

Profiling relied on immunoSEQ multiplex PCR, and the TCRdb table lists in-frame clones only, not all of them. The repertoire consists of 110,000 to 150,000 clones, with over 60% occurring once and the leading ten covering roughly 13%. About this clone itself: As yet, its antigen is unknown.

The V gene lost 6 bases and the J gene lost 6 bases, with 9 bases spanning the gap. The CDR3 totals 12 residues. From germline, CDR1 is MNHEY and CDR2 SMNVEV (reference sequence). The sequencing here drew on PBMCs, taken after 12 months of ibrutinib treatment. This chain connects TRBV27 to TRBJ1-5; D call uncertain. The clonotype originates from a human donor with chronic lymphocytic leukemia. The chain's CDR3 is CASRAGVQPQHF. DNA for the CDR3: TGTGCCAGCAGGGCTGGGGTTCAGCCCCAGCATTTT.